This TCR beta chain was identified during a study of blood T cell repertoires in COVID-19. Across the study: Sources were T cells, B-cell-depleted T cells, or PBMCs; the material itself was cDNA or gDNA.

TCRdb's copy holds only in-frame clones and misses some; the assay was immunoSEQ multiplex PCR. In the table there are about half a million clones, approximately 91% of which are singletons. Recovered status in Cohort 3 required two negative PCRs, clearance, or symptom resolution. The length of the CDR3 is 14 residues. Germline CDR1 and CDR2: SGHRS and YFSETQ. V was clipped by 2 bases and J by 7 bases; unmatched bases: 5. This rearrangement joins TRBV5-1 to TRBJ2-2; 7 nucleotides match TRBD1. This sequence originates from a woman aged 55-70 years who had recovered from COVID-19. Specimen: PBMCs or T cells enriched from blood (not recorded which). In nucleotides, the CDR3 is TGCGCCAGCAGCTTAGACAGGGCCGACGGGGAGCTGTTTTTT. Amino acid sequence: CASSLDRADGELFF.